These 21 T cell receptor beta chains originate from one sample sequenced in a study of post-analysis software for immune sequencing data. Findings of the study overall: Five TRBV segments occurring more often in patients than controls included TRBV5-6, TRBV5-1 and TRBV20-1.

For these receptors, no antigen is known. Presence of unique molecular identifiers characterized the TCR beta cDNA libraries. MiXCR was run by TCRdb on the PCR reads, yielding one entry per CDR3 protein. Among around 400,000 distinct CDR3 sequences listed, approximately 39% were seen once. The sequenced sample was blood. These TCRs come from a girl aged 2-10 years with multiple sclerosis.

The V call is TRBV20-1, the J call TRBJ2-1, with TRBD2 matching 11 bases. After removal of 0 bases from V and 2 bases from J, the junction contained 0 bases not matched to a gene. This CDR3 contains 15 residues. Germline CDR1 DFQATT, CDR2 SNEGSKA (reference sequence). CDR3 loop: CSARDSGRAYNEQFF. DNA for the CDR3: TGCAGTGCTAGAGATAGCGGGAGGGCCTACAATGAGCAGTTCTTC.

This chain joins TRBV10-3 and TRBJ2-7; 9 bases are a match to TRBD1. Unmatched junction bases numbered 6, after V lost 5 bases and J lost 1 base. Looked up from germline, CDR1 is ENHRY and CDR2 is SYGVKD. This CDR3 has 15 amino acids. The CDR3 here is CAISNRQGVSYEQYF. The CDR3 DNA is TGTGCCATCAGTAATAGACAGGGGGTGTCCTACGAGCAGTACTTC.

This clonotype was picked up many times. This chain links TRBV7-2 with TRBJ2-4; D is possibly TRBD1 or TRBD2 (5 bases each). Germline V gene lookup returns CDR1 SGHTA and CDR2 FQGNSA. V was shortened by 1 base and J by 6 bases, with 16 bases between the two germline ends. This CDR3 spans 16 amino acids. The CDR3 is CASSLDSRDPRNIQYF. The CDR3 DNA reads TGTGCCAGCAGCTTAGACAGTAGGGACCCGAGAAACATTCAGTACTTC.

CDR3 amino acids: CASSPGTWGGSNQPQHF. DNA for the CDR3: TGTGCCAGCAGCCCCGGGACCTGGGGCGGAAGCAATCAGCCCCAGCATTTT. The chain joins TRBV5-8 to TRBJ1-5; TRBD1 might be the D (5 bases). This CDR3 contains 17 residues. Germline V lookup: CDR1 SGHTS, CDR2 YDEGEE. Between the trimmed V and J ends, which lost 4 bases and 1 base, there was a span of 18 bases.

The chain joins TRBV7-2 to TRBJ2-4; the D call may be TRBD1 or TRBD2 (6 bases each). The CDR3 is 16 amino acids. In germline, CDR1 is SGHTA, CDR2 FQGNSA. V was cut by 5 bases and J by 1 base, with 15 bases left in between. CDR3 nucleotide sequence: TGTGCCAGCAGCCCTCCCGGGGGCTGGGCCAAAAACATTCAGTACTTC. As protein: CASSPPGGWAKNIQYF.

This chain links TRBV6-5 with TRBJ1-2, with D possibly TRBD1 on 5 matching bases. The V and J ends lost 4 bases and 8 bases respectively, with 14 bases between them. The CDR3 contains 13 residues. Germline CDR1 and CDR2: MNHEY and SVGAGI. The CDR3 spells CASSLGPLGGYTF. Here the CDR3 DNA reads TGTGCCAGCAGTTTGGGACCCCTGGGAGGCTACACCTTC.

V usage is TRBV18 and J usage is TRBJ2-5, with D possibly matching TRBD2 (5 bases). This CDR3 has 17 amino acids. Germline values: CDR1 KGHSH, CDR2 LQKENI. Trimming cost V 0 bases and J 2 bases, with 16 bases left between them. This CDR3 reads CASSPPGAKSPQETQYF. The CDR3 bases are TGTGCCAGCTCACCACCGGGAGCAAAATCGCCACAAGAGACCCAGTACTTC. The full variable domain, its missing parts supplied by reference TRBV18 and TRBJ2-5, is NAGVMQNPRHLVRRRGQEARLRCSPMKGHSHVYWYRQLPEEGLKFMVYLQKENIIDESGMPKERFSAEFPKEGPSILRIQQVVRGDSAAYFCASSPPGAKSPQETQYFGPGTRLLVL.

The J gene is TRBJ2-1, the V gene TRBV20-1; tentative D call: TRBD2 (5 bases). In germline, CDR1 is DFQATT, CDR2 SNEGSKA (reference sequence). The CDR3 runs 19 residues. V lost 5 bases to trimming and J lost 3 bases, with 29 bases between them. CDR3 bases: TGCAGTGCTCAAGTCTATCGATCCGGGGAAAAAGGTCGCTACAATGAGCAGTTCTTC. Its protein is CSAQVYRSGEKGRYNEQFF.

This clonotype was seen just once. The V call is TRBV5-1, the J call TRBJ2-7; TRBD2 matches at 9 bases. Trimming at V came to 2 bases and at J to 3 bases, leaving 3 bases not matched to a gene. The germline gives CDR1 SGHRS, CDR2 YFSETQ. The CDR3 contains 14 residues. The CDR3 spells CASSFSGSNYEQYF. CDR3 in DNA: TGCGCCAGCAGCTTTAGCGGGAGTAACTACGAGCAGTACTTC.

The table lists this clonotype with a few counts. The chain joins TRBV5-1 to TRBJ1-2; TRBD1 aligns across 9 bases. The CDR3 is 13 amino acids. The V segment lost 0 bases and the J segment 7 bases; nucleotides outside the gene matches: 1. The germline CDR1 and CDR2 sequences are SGHRS and YFSETQ. DNA for the CDR3: TGCGCCAGCAGCTTGGGGACAGGGGCTGGCTACACCTTC. It specifies CASSLGTGAGYTF. Looking up the rest from reference TRBV5-1 and TRBJ1-2 gives the full variable domain: KAGVTQTPRYLIKTRGQQVTLSCSPISGHRSVSWYQQTPGQGLQFLFEYFSETQRNKGNFPGRFSGRQFSNSRSEMNVSTLELGDSALYLCASSLGTGAGYTFGSGTRLTVV.

The chain recombines TRBV6-5 with TRBJ1-5; a possible D gene is TRBD1 (5 bases). Germline V gene data show CDR1 as MNHEY and CDR2 as SVGAGI. Trimming cost V 2 bases and J 5 bases, with 10 bases left between them. This CDR3 is 14 amino acids long. The CDR3 reads CASSYLGTYQPQHF. DNA for the CDR3: TGTGCCAGCAGTTACCTAGGGACCTATCAGCCCCAGCATTTT.

The sample holds a few counts of this clonotype. The genes are TRBV29-1 and TRBJ2-7; 11 bases are shared with TRBD2. CDR1 is SQVTM, CDR2 ANQGSEA, per germline. Trimming took 3 bases from V and 4 from J; bases not matched to a gene: 2. The CDR3 totals 13 residues. This CDR3 is CSVDLAGGYEQYF. CDR3 DNA: TGCAGCGTTGATCTAGCGGGGGGTTACGAGCAGTACTTC.

This chain links TRBV28 with TRBJ2-5; 8 nucleotides match TRBD1. The last part of the DNA fits TRBJ2-7 better; the J call may be wrong. Germline V lookup: CDR1 MDHEN, CDR2 SYDVKM. The length of the CDR3 is 14 residues. CDR3 in amino acids: CASSPRTGCYEQYF. CDR3 sequence (DNA): TGTGCCAGCAGTCCCAGGACAGGGTGCTACGAGCAGTACTTC.

The chain carries TRBV25-1 and TRBJ1-2; D is unresolved. Trimming removed 0 bases at V and 6 bases at J, with 17 bases between. Looked up from germline, CDR1 is MGHDK and CDR2 is SYGVNS. The CDR3 extends over 16 amino acids. The CDR3 DNA reads TGTGCCAGCAGTGAATATGACTACCCTACTATGGATGGCTACACCTTC. Its protein is CASSEYDYPTMDGYTF.

The chain is built from TRBV7-2 and TRBJ2-1; 15 bases align to TRBD2. Germline-derived CDR1 and CDR2 are SGHTA and FQGNSA. The V segment lost 4 bases and the J segment 6 bases; nucleotides outside the gene matches: 10. The CDR3 is made up of 18 amino acids. CDR3 sequence: CASSYRGGLAGGSNEQFF. Here the CDR3 DNA reads TGTGCCAGCAGCTACCGGGGAGGACTAGCGGGGGGGTCCAATGAGCAGTTCTTC. The complete variable domain, with remaining parts taken from reference TRBV7-2 and TRBJ2-1, reads GAGVSQSPSNKVTEKGKDVELRCDPISGHTALYWYRQSLGQGLEFLIYFQGNSAPDKSGLPSDRFSAERTGGSVSTLTIQRTQQEDSAVYLCASSYRGGLAGGSNEQFFGPGTRLTVL.

This clonotype was detected a few times. V gene TRBV10-3 combines with J gene TRBJ1-4, with unresolved D. The CDR3 is made up of 13 amino acids. The V and J ends lost 4 bases and 4 bases respectively, with 7 bases between them. In germline, CDR1 is ENHRY, CDR2 SYGVKD. The CDR3 DNA follows: TGTGCCATCAGTGCCAGGAATAATGAAAAACTGTTTTTT. Its protein product is CAISARNNEKLFF.

The rearrangement joins TRBV20-1 to TRBJ2-3; TRBD2 agrees at 10 bases. Germline assignment: CDR1 DFQATT and CDR2 SNEGSKA (reference sequence). The CDR3 is 15 residues long. V trimming: 6 bases; J trimming: 5 bases; junction bases outside the gene matches: 11. CDR3 sequence (DNA): TGCAGTGCAAATCCCCTAGCGGGAGAGGTAGATACGCAGTATTTT. As protein: CSANPLAGEVDTQYF.

V gene TRBV7-2 combines with J gene TRBJ1-2; D possibly corresponds to TRBD1 (6 bases). The CDR3 is 14 residues long. Trimming stripped 1 base from V and 7 bases from J, with 13 bases between. In germline, CDR1 is SGHTA, CDR2 FQGNSA. Here the CDR3 DNA reads TGTGCCAGCAGCTTAGGGACCGTCAGGGGTGGCTACACCTTC. Translating it yields CASSLGTVRGGYTF.

This clonotype was counted only a few times. This chain uses TRBV27 with TRBJ2-7; D unresolved. The CDR3 is 13 residues long. V lost 5 bases and J 2 bases, leaving 10 bases between the germline ends. Germline CDR1 and CDR2: MNHEY and SMNVEV (reference sequence). This CDR3 reads CASSPALAYEQYF. The CDR3 nucleotides are TGTGCCAGCAGTCCAGCTTTGGCCTACGAGCAGTACTTC.

This clonotype was seen a few times. The chain links TRBV20-1 to TRBJ1-2, with D uncertain. From germline, CDR1 is DFQATT and CDR2 SNEGSKA (reference sequence). Trimming took off 1 base at V and 7 bases at J, with 10 bases between the two ends. The CDR3 runs to 12 residues. CDR3: CSARVRRVGYTF. Here the CDR3 DNA reads TGCAGTGCTAGAGTTAGGAGGGTTGGCTACACCTTC.

V usage is TRBV12-3 or TRBV12-4 and J usage is TRBJ2-2; 9 positions agree with TRBD1. V lost 4 bases and J lost 4; bases outside the gene matches: 7. The CDR3 consists of 16 residues. This CDR3 is CASSSPGQGVTGELFF. CDR3 nucleotides: TGTGCCAGCAGTTCGCCGGGACAGGGTGTCACCGGGGAGCTGTTTTTT.